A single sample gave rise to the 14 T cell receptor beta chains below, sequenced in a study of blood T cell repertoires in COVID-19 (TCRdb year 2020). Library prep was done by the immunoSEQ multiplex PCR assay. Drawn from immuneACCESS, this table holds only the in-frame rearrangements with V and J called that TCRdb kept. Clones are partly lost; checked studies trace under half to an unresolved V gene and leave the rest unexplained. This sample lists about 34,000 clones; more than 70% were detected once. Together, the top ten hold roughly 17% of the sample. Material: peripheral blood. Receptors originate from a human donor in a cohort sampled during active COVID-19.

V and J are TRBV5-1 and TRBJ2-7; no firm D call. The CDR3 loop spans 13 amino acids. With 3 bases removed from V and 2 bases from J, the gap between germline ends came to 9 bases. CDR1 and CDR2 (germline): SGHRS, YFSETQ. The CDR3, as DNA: TGCGCCAGCAGCTACGACGGAGCCTACGAGCAGTACTTC. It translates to CASSYDGAYEQYF.

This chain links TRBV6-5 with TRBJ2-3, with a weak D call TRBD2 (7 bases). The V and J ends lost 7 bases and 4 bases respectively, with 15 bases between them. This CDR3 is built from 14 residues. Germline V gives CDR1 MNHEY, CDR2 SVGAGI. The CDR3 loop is CASKGGARADTQYF. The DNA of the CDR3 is TGTGCCAGCAAGGGGGGGGCGCGGGCAGATACGCAGTATTTT.

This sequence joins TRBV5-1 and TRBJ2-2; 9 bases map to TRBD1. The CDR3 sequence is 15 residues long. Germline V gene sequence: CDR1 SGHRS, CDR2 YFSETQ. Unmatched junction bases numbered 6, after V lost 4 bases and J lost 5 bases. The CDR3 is CASSTGTGITGELFF. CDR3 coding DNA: TGCGCCAGCAGCACCGGGACAGGGATTACCGGGGAGCTGTTTTTT.

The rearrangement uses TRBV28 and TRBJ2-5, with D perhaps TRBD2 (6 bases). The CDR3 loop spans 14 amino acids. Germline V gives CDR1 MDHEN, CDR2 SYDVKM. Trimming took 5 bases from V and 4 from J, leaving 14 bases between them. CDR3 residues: CASSPQKAGETQYF. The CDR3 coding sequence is TGTGCCAGCAGTCCGCAAAAAGCGGGAGAGACCCAGTACTTC.

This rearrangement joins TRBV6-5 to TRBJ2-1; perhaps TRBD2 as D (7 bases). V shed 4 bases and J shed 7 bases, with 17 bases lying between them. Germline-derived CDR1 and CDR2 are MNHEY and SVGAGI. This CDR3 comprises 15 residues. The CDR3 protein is CASSLGASGQNEQFF. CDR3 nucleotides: TGTGCCAGCAGTTTGGGGGCTAGCGGCCAGAATGAGCAGTTCTTC.

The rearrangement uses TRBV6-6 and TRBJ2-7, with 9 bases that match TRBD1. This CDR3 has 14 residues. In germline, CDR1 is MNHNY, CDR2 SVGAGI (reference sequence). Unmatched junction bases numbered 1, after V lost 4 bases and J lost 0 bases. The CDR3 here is CASSSQGASYEQYF. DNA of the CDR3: TGTGCCAGCAGTTCACAGGGGGCCTCCTACGAGCAGTACTTC.

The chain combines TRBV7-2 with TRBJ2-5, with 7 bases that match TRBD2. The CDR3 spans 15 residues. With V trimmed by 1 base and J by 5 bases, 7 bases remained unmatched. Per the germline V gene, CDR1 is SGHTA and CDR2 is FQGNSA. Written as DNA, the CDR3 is TGTGCCAGCAGCTTAGAGGGAGGGCCTCTCGAGACCCAGTACTTC. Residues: CASSLEGGPLETQYF.

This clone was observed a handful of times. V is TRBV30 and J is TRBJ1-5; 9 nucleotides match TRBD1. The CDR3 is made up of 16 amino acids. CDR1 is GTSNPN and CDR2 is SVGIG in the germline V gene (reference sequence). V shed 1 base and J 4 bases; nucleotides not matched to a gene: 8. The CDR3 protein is CAWSAYQTGGNQPQHF. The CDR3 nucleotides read TGTGCCTGGAGTGCATATCAGACAGGGGGAAATCAGCCCCAGCATTTT.

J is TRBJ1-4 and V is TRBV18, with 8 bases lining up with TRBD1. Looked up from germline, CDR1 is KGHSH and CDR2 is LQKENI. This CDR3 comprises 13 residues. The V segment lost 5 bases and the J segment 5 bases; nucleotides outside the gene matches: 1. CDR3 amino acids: CASSDRGNEKLFF. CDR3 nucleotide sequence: TGTGCCAGCTCAGACAGGGGCAATGAAAAACTGTTTTTT. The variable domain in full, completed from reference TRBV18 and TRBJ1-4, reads NAGVMQNPRHLVRRRGQEARLRCSPMKGHSHVYWYRQLPEEGLKFMVYLQKENIIDESGMPKERFSAEFPKEGPSILRIQQVVRGDSAAYFCASSDRGNEKLFFGSGTQLSVL.

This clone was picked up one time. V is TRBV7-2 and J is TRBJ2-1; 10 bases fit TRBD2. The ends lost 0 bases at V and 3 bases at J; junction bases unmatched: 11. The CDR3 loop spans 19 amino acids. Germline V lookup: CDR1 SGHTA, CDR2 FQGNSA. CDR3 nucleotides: TGTGCCAGCAGCTTAGCTTTAAGCGGGGGGGCCGAAAGCTACAATGAGCAGTTCTTC. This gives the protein CASSLALSGGAESYNEQFF. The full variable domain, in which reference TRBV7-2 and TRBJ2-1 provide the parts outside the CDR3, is GAGVSQSPSNKVTEKGKDVELRCDPISGHTALYWYRQSLGQGLEFLIYFQGNSAPDKSGLPSDRFSAERTGGSVSTLTIQRTQQEDSAVYLCASSLALSGGAESYNEQFFGPGTRLTVL.

The CDR3 DNA follows: TGTGCCAGCAGTTTAGCCCGGACAGGGGGCCCCGAGCAGTACTTC. It yields the protein CASSLARTGGPEQYF. The J gene is TRBJ2-7, the V gene TRBV28; TRBD1 matches at 11 bases. V lost 2 bases to trimming and J lost 6 bases; unmatched junction nucleotides: 6. CDR3 length equals 15 residues. From germline, CDR1 is MDHEN and CDR2 SYDVKM.

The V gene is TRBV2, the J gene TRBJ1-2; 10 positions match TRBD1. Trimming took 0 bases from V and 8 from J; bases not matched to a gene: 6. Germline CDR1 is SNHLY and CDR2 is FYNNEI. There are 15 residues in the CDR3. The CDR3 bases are TGTGCCAGCAGTGAAGCGCGGGACAGGGGTTGGGGCTACACCTTC. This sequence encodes CASSEARDRGWGYTF. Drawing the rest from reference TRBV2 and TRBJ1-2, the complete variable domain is EPEVTQTPSHQVTQMGQEVILRCVPISNHLYFYWYRQILGQKVEFLVSFYNNEISEKSEIFDDQFSVERPDGSNFTLKIRSTKLEDSAMYFCASSEARDRGWGYTFGSGTRLTVV.

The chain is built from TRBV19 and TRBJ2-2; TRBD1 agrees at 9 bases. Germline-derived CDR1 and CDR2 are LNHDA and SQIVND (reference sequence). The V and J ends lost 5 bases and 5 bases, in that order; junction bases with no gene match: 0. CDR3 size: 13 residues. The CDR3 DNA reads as TGTGCCAGTAGTGGACAGGGGACCGGGGAGCTGTTTTTT. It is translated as CASSGQGTGELFF.

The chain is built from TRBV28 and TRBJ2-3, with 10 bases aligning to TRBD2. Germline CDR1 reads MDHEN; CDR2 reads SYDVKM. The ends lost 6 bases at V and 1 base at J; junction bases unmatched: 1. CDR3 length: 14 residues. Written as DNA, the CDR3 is TGTGCCAGCAGGGGGACTAGCGGCACAGATACGCAGTATTTT. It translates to CASRGTSGTDTQYF.